The next 22 T cell receptor beta chains were all read from a single sample in a study of T cells in Graves' hyperthyroidism and ophthalmopathy. TCR beta CDR3 regions were amplified from RNA. The study used the HTBI primer set for a first-round RT-PCR of the TCR CDR3. TCRdb used MiXCR to reprocess the multiplex PCR reads, holding one entry per CDR3 protein. The sample lists more than 450,000 distinct CDR3 sequences, about 14% occurring once. Sequencing was carried out using blood. These receptors all come from a woman aged 35 to 49 with Graves' hyperthyroidism.

This clonotype was seen at least ten times. The rearrangement uses TRBV5-6 and TRBJ2-7, with a tentative D call TRBD2 (5 bases). Germline CDR1 reads SGHDT; CDR2 reads YYEEEE. CDR3 length equals 12 residues. Trimming removed 5 bases at V and 3 bases at J, with 9 bases between. The CDR3 coding sequence is TGTGCCAGCAGTTTAGCGAGCTACGAGCAGTACTTC. The encoded protein is CASSLASYEQYF.

The chain recombines TRBV24-1 with TRBJ2-1, with a possible D match to TRBD2 (7 bases). Germline-derived CDR1 and CDR2 are KGHDR and SFDVKD. This CDR3 has 14 amino acids. V was shortened by 4 bases and J by 10 bases, with 16 bases between the two germline ends. As DNA, the CDR3 is TGTGCCACCAGTGAGGGGGGGCCGACCTACGAGCAGTTCTTC. Residues: CATSEGGPTYEQFF.

V and J are TRBV5-1 and TRBJ1-1, with D possibly TRBD1 on 5 matching bases. Germline lookup yields CDR1 SGHRS and CDR2 YFSETQ. The CDR3 contains 15 residues. V shed 0 bases and J shed 1 base, with 10 bases lying between them. The CDR3 sequence: CASSLVGLPNTEAFF. CDR3 bases: TGCGCCAGCAGCTTGGTGGGGCTCCCGAACACTGAAGCTTTCTTT. The entire variable domain, with the rest obtained from reference TRBV5-1 and TRBJ1-1, is as follows: KAGVTQTPRYLIKTRGQQVTLSCSPISGHRSVSWYQQTPGQGLQFLFEYFSETQRNKGNFPGRFSGRQFSNSRSEMNVSTLELGDSALYLCASSLVGLPNTEAFFGQGTRLTVV.

The gene calls are TRBV15 and TRBJ2-1; D may correspond to TRBD1 or TRBD2 (5 bases each). The CDR3 is 15 amino acids. CDR1 and CDR2 (germline): LNHNV, YYDKDF (reference sequence). The V and J ends lost 8 bases and 8 bases respectively, with 22 bases between them. CDR3 protein: CATLKDTTGADEQFF. CDR3 nucleotide sequence: TGTGCCACCTTAAAGGATACTACCGGGGCCGATGAGCAGTTCTTC.

V and J are TRBV11-3 and TRBJ2-1, with D uncertain. V shed 0 bases and J shed 0 bases, with 9 bases lying between them. CDR1 SGHNT and CDR2 YENEEA come from the germline V gene. The length of the CDR3 is 16 residues. The CDR3 coding sequence is TGTGCCAGCAGCTTAGAGGGATTTAGCTCCTACAATGAGCAGTTCTTC. Encoded protein: CASSLEGFSSYNEQFF.

This clonotype showed up many times. The chain is built from TRBV5-1 and TRBJ2-3; 10 bases are shared with TRBD1. The V gene end was trimmed by 5 bases and the J gene end by 4 bases; junction bases not matched to a gene: 4. The CDR3 loop spans 14 amino acids. The germline V gene encodes CDR1 SGHRS and CDR2 YFSETQ. CDR3 loop: CASRDGTGADTQYF. The CDR3 DNA sequence: TGCGCCAGCAGAGACGGGACAGGGGCAGATACGCAGTATTTT.

The chain couples TRBV18 to TRBJ1-1; 7 bases fit TRBD1. CDR3 size: 16 residues. Germline assignment: CDR1 KGHSH and CDR2 LQKENI. Trimming took 4 bases from V and 0 from J; bases not matched to a gene: 8. The DNA of the CDR3 is TGTGCCAGCTCACTTTTCGAGGGACAGATGAACACTGAAGCTTTCTTT. This encodes CASSLFEGQMNTEAFF.

At least ten counts were recorded for this clonotype. The V and J genes are TRBV5-1 and TRBJ2-1; TRBD1 matches at 9 bases. This CDR3 comprises 17 residues. CDR1 is SGHRS, CDR2 YFSETQ, per germline. V dropped 0 bases and J dropped 6; count of bases not matched to a gene: 10. This chain's CDR3 is CASSLVPPGTGLNEQFF. The CDR3 DNA reads as TGCGCCAGCAGCTTGGTTCCCCCCGGGACAGGGCTCAATGAGCAGTTCTTC.

This clonotype was detected ten times or more. The gene calls are TRBV20-1 and TRBJ2-1, with TRBD2 identical over 10 bases. The trim removed 2 bases at V and 7 bases at J, leaving 8 bases unmatched. Germline-derived CDR1 and CDR2 are DFQATT and SNEGSKA (reference sequence). The CDR3 is made up of 15 amino acids. The chain's CDR3 is CSARISAGGRNEQFF. The CDR3 nucleotides are TGCAGTGCTAGAATCTCAGCGGGAGGGCGGAATGAGCAGTTCTTC.

This clonotype was seen ten or more times. This chain uses TRBV7-2 with TRBJ2-5, with 9 bases matching TRBD2. With V trimmed by 2 bases and J by 0 bases, 4 bases remained unmatched. The CDR3 runs 16 residues. Per the germline V gene, CDR1 is SGHTA and CDR2 is FQGNSA. The CDR3 spells CASSLLAGRYQETQYF. DNA for the CDR3: TGTGCCAGCAGCTTACTAGCGGGAAGATACCAAGAGACCCAGTACTTC.

J is TRBJ1-3 and V is TRBV2; tentatively, D is TRBD1 (5 bases). CDR1 SNHLY and CDR2 FYNNEI come from the germline V gene. Trimming took off 1 base at V and 4 bases at J, with 11 bases between the two ends. The CDR3 has 15 amino acids. The CDR3 DNA follows: TGTGCCAGCAGTGAAGGCAGGGACGGAGGAAACACCATATATTTT. Encoded protein: CASSEGRDGGNTIYF.

This clonotype occurred a few times. The chain joins TRBV7-2 to TRBJ1-1; D may be TRBD1 (5 bases). CDR1 and CDR2 (germline): SGHTA, FQGNSA. The CDR3 sequence is 13 residues long. Trimming removed 2 bases at V and 4 bases at J, with 8 bases between. For the CDR3, the DNA is TGTGCCAGCAGCTTATATAGGGGCACTGAAGCTTTCTTT. Its protein is CASSLYRGTEAFF.

This clonotype was seen repeatedly, ten times or more. V is TRBV9 and J is TRBJ2-3; D not certain. The CDR3 runs to 15 residues. Per germline, CDR1 SGDLS and CDR2 YYNGEE. V shed 4 bases and J shed 1 base, with 13 bases lying between them. CDR3 in DNA: TGTGCCAGCAGCTCAGAGGTCGGAGGCACAGATACGCAGTATTTT. This encodes CASSSEVGGTDTQYF. The full variable domain, completed using reference TRBV9 and TRBJ2-3, is DSGVTQTPKHLITATGQRVTLRCSPRSGDLSVYWYQQSLDQGLQFLIQYYNGEERAKGNILERFSAQQFPDLHSELNLSSLELGDSALYFCASSSEVGGTDTQYFGPGTRLTVL.

The chain combines TRBV10-3 with TRBJ2-5; D uncertain. With 6 bases removed from V and 2 bases from J, the gap between germline ends came to 7 bases. The CDR3 is 12 amino acids. From germline, CDR1 is ENHRY and CDR2 SYGVKD. The CDR3 loop is CAISPDQETQYF. CDR3 nucleotide sequence: TGTGCCATCAGCCCGGATCAAGAGACCCAGTACTTC.

This clonotype was recorded a few times. V usage is TRBV27 and J usage is TRBJ1-4; D is unclear. V lost 4 bases to trimming and J lost 4 bases, with 10 bases between them. Germline assignment: CDR1 MNHEY and CDR2 SMNVEV (reference sequence). This CDR3 has 14 amino acids. The CDR3 loop is CASSSAGFNEKLFF. The CDR3 nucleotides read TGTGCCAGCAGTTCGGCAGGCTTTAATGAAAAACTGTTTTTT.

J is TRBJ2-1 and V is TRBV5-1; either TRBD1 or TRBD2 may fit D (5 bases each). The CDR3 length is 15 residues. Trimming took 1 base from V and 6 from J, leaving 14 bases between them. From germline, CDR1 is SGHRS and CDR2 YFSETQ. In DNA form, the CDR3 reads TGCGCCAGCAGCTTGTATAGGGACGGGTCCAATGAGCAGTTCTTC. It yields the protein CASSLYRDGSNEQFF.

Ten or more counts support this clonotype. This sequence joins TRBV12-3 or TRBV12-4 and TRBJ1-6; tentatively, D is TRBD1 (5 bases). There are 13 residues in the CDR3. V dropped 8 bases and J dropped 9 bases, with 14 bases sitting between them. The CDR3 nucleotides read TGTGCCAGCCGACTCGGGGGAATTTCACCCCTCCACTTT. As protein: CASRLGGISPLHF.

The chain joins TRBV6-1 to TRBJ1-4, with 8 bases that match TRBD1. V shed 3 bases and J 4 bases; nucleotides not matched to a gene: 7. Germline V gene sequence: CDR1 MNHNS, CDR2 SASEGT. The CDR3 is 16 residues long. CDR3 sequence reads: CASSDGTGKGNEKLFF. The CDR3 DNA follows: TGTGCCAGCAGTGATGGGACAGGAAAGGGTAATGAAAAACTGTTTTTT.

This clonotype was counted at least ten times. The genes are TRBV28 and TRBJ2-7, with TRBD1 as a possible D gene (5 bases). Germline CDR1 and CDR2: MDHEN and SYDVKM. V lost 5 bases and J lost 0, with 8 bases in between. The CDR3 contains 13 residues. The CDR3 DNA follows: TGTGCCAGCAGTAACAGGAGCTCCTACGAGCAGTACTTC. Translated, it gives CASSNRSSYEQYF.

The CDR3 sequence is CSATNWAGRTNTEAFF. DNA for the CDR3: TGCAGTGCTACTAACTGGGCGGGTAGAACCAACACTGAAGCTTTCTTT. The chain combines TRBV20-1 with TRBJ1-1; no clear D. The ends were cut back, 4 bases at V and 2 bases at J, with 20 bases in the middle. CDR3 length equals 16 residues. The germline V gene has CDR1 DFQATT and CDR2 SNEGSKA (reference sequence).

This chain links TRBV7-6 with TRBJ2-5; a possible D gene is TRBD2 (5 bases). The V and J ends lost 3 bases and 2 bases respectively, with 10 bases between them. The CDR3 runs to 14 residues. Germline lookup yields CDR1 SGHVS and CDR2 FNYEAQ. CDR3 in DNA: TGTGCCAGCAGCTTTGGAGGTCTACAAGAGACCCAGTACTTC. It encodes CASSFGGLQETQYF.

This clonotype was counted a few times. The chain recombines TRBV11-2 with TRBJ2-7; the match to TRBD2 covers 11 bases. Germline trimming cut 4 bases from V and 0 bases from J; bases unmatched to any gene: 2. From germline, CDR1 is SGHAT and CDR2 FQNNGV. This CDR3 has 15 amino acids. The CDR3 region has the DNA TGTGCCAGCAGCTCGACTAGCGGGGCCTCCTACGAGCAGTACTTC. Residues: CASSSTSGASYEQYF. The whole variable domain, filled in from reference TRBV11-2 and TRBJ2-7, reads EAGVAQSPRYKIIEKRQSVAFWCNPISGHATLYWYQQILGQGPKLLIQFQNNGVVDDSQLPKDRFSAERLKGVDSTLKIQPAKLEDSAVYLCASSSTSGASYEQYFGPGTRLTVT.